This T cell receptor beta chain was obtained from a study of cytomegalovirus exposure and HLA in healthy donors. General observations from the study: Roughly uniform depth of sequencing across donors was assumed in presence/absence analyses. Later genetic work tied a missense DCLRE1C variant to beta-chain V and J trimming.

The J segment lost 0 bases and the V segment lost 4 bases, leaving 2 bases of the junction unmatched. The CDR3 contains 14 residues. The germline gives CDR1 SGHNT, CDR2 YYREEE (reference sequence). As for this clone: What it recognizes is unknown.

The PCR used 60 Vbeta and 13 Jbeta primers. Assay used: immunoSEQ multiplex PCR; TCRdb lists only in-frame clones, some missing. The sample includes 150,000 or so clones, 65% to 80% seen only once; the top ten take 10% to 15%. This sequence was found in a man aged 40-50 years in good health and CMV-seropositive. The chain uses TRBV5-4 and TRBJ1-2, with 8 bases identical to TRBD1. The sequenced sample consisted of PBMCs. CDR3 DNA sequence: TGTGCCAGCAGCCCGGGACAGGCTAACTATGGCTACACCTTC. Its translation is CASSPGQANYGYTF. The full variable domain, rest sourced from reference TRBV5-4 and TRBJ1-2, is ETGVTQSPTHLIKTRGQQVTLRCSSQSGHNTVSWYQQALGQGPQFIFQYYREEENGRGNFPPRFSGLQFPNYSSELNVNALELDDSALYLCASSPGQANYGYTFGSGTRLTVV.